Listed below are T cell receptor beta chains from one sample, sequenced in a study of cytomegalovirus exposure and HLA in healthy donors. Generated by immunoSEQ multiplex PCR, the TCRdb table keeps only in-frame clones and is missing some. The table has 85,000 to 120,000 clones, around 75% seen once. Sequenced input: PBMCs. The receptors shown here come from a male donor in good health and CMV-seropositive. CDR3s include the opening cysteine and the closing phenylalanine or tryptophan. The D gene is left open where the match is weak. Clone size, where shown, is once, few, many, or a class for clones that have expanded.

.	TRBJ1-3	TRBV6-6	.	CASSQRNSGNTIYF	TGTGCCAGCAGCCAGCGAAACTCTGGAAACACCATATATTTT
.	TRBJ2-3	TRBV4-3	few	CASSQESSADTQYF	TGCGCCAGCAGCCAGGAATCCAGCGCAGATACGCAGTATTTT
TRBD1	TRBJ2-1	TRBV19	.	CASSTDRGGHEQFF	TGTGCCAGTAGTACGGACAGGGGGGGGCATGAGCAGTTCTTC
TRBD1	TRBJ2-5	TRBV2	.	CASSNGQGVYF	TGTGCCAGCAGCAACGGACAGGGAGTGTACTTC
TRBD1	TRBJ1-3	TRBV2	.	CASSTGGSGNTIYF	TGTGCCAGCAGTACAGGGGGCTCTGGAAACACCATATATTTT
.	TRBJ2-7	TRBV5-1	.	CASRMRTEFGEQYF	TGCGCCAGCAGGATGAGGACAGAGTTTGGCGAGCAGTACTTC
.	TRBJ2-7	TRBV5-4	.	CASSLERSLSYEQYF	TGTGCCAGCAGCTTGGAGCGCAGCCTCTCCTACGAGCAGTACTTC
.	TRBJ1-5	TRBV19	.	CASSIGRVGNQPQHF	TGTGCCAGTAGTATAGGGCGGGTAGGTAATCAGCCCCAGCATTTT
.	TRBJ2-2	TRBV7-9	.	CASSFLGSNTGELFF	TGTGCCAGCAGCTTTCTGGGCAGTAACACCGGGGAGCTGTTTTTT
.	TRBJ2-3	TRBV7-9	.	CASSPWAGSTDTQYF	TGTGCCAGCAGCCCATGGGCGGGGAGCACAGATACGCAGTATTTT
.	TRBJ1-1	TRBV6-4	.	CASSDSKPGSNMNTEAFF	TGTGCCAGCAGTGACTCGAAGCCGGGATCAAACATGAACACTGAAGCTTTCTTT
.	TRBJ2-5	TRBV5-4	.	CASSSGQSRVQETQYF	TGTGCCAGCAGCTCAGGACAGAGTCGGGTCCAAGAGACCCAGTACTTC
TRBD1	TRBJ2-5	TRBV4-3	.	CASSPTGGRQETQYF	TGCGCCAGCAGCCCAACAGGGGGGAGGCAAGAGACCCAGTACTTC
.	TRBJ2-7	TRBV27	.	CASTKADSYEQYF	TGTGCCAGCACCAAAGCCGACTCTTACGAGCAGTACTTC
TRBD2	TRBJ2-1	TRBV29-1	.	CSVEGAREGTYNEQFF	TGCAGCGTTGAAGGGGCCAGGGAGGGGACTTACAATGAGCAGTTCTTC
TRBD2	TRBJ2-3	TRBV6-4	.	CASSEKAGEGDTQYF	TGTGCCAGCAGTGAAAAAGCGGGAGAGGGAGATACGCAGTATTTT
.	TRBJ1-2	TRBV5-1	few	CASSPRRTGNNYGYTF	TGCGCCAGCAGCCCTAGGAGAACAGGGAACAACTATGGCTACACCTTC
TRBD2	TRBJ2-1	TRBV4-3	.	CASSPGLAGAVGQFF	TGCGCCAGCAGCCCGGGACTAGCGGGGGCGGTGGGGCAGTTCTTC
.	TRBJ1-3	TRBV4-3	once	CASSQEFGGASGNTIYF	TGCGCCAGCAGCCAAGAATTCGGAGGGGCGTCCGGAAACACCATATATTTT
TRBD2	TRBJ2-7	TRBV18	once	CASSPPGLEGGEQYF	TGTGCCAGCTCACCCCCGGGACTAGAAGGAGGCGAGCAGTACTTC
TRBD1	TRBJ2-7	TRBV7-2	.	CASSLVGTGLVYEQYF	TGTGCCAGCAGCTTAGTCGGGACAGGGTTGGTCTACGAGCAGTACTTC
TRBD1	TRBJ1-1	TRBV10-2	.	CASTAGGWAEAFF	TGCGCCAGCACAGCAGGGGGCTGGGCTGAAGCTTTCTTT
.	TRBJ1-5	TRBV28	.	CASSSPYAGGGQHF	TGTGCCAGCAGTTCACCCTATGCGGGGGGAGGCCAGCATTTT
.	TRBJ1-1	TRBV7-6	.	CASSETGNTEAFF	TGTGCCAGCAGCGAAACCGGGAACACTGAAGCTTTCTTT
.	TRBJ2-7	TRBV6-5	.	CASSYSSGSGEYEQYF	TGTGCCAGCAGTTACTCTTCAGGTTCTGGGGAGTACGAGCAGTACTTC
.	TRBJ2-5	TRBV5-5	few	CASSVRVGTETQYF	TGTGCCAGCAGTGTTAGGGTCGGGACTGAGACCCAGTACTTC
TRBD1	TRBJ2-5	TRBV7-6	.	CASSFPRTGTQETQYF	TGTGCCAGCAGCTTCCCCCGGACAGGGACGCAAGAGACCCAGTACTTC
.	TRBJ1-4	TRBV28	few	CASSLFTGEKLFF	TGTGCCAGCAGTTTATTTACAGGGGAAAAACTGTTTTTT
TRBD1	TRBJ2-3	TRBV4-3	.	CASSQRTGASTDTQYF	TGCGCCAGCAGCCAAAGGACAGGAGCTAGCACAGATACGCAGTATTTT
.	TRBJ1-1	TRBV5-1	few	CASSPNTGVKTEAFF	TGCGCCAGCAGCCCGAACACGGGGGTTAAGACTGAAGCTTTCTTT
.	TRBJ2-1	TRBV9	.	CASSVRSWYNEQFF	TGTGCCAGCAGCGTACGTAGCTGGTACAATGAGCAGTTCTTC
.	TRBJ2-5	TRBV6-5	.	CASSFERPARETQYF	TGTGCCAGCAGTTTCGAGCGGCCCGCGAGAGAGACCCAGTACTTC
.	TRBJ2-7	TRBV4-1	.	CASSQDSDYSYEQYF	TGCGCCAGCAGCCAAGACTCGGACTACTCCTACGAGCAGTACTTC
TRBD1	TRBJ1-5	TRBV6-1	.	CASSGGQGANQPQHF	TGTGCCAGCAGTGGGGGACAGGGGGCCAATCAGCCCCAGCATTTT
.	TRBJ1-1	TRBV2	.	CASRREGGETEAFF	TGTGCCAGCAGGCGGGAGGGTGGTGAAACTGAAGCTTTCTTT
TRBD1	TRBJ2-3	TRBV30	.	CAWSYRDRGPDTQYF	TGTGCCTGGAGCTACCGGGACAGGGGCCCAGATACGCAGTATTTT
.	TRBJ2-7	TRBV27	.	CASRRGPRGLYEQYF	TGTGCCAGCAGGAGAGGGCCCAGGGGTTTGTACGAGCAGTACTTC
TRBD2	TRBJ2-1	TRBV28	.	CASSLPSGHEDEQFF	TGTGCCAGCAGTCTCCCTAGCGGGCATGAGGATGAGCAGTTCTTC
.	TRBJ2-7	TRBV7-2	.	CASSLRASSSYEQYF	TGTGCCAGCAGCTTAAGGGCTAGCAGCTCCTACGAGCAGTACTTC
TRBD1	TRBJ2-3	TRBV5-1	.	CASSLGRQGGTDTQYF	TGCGCCAGCAGCTTGGGGAGACAGGGCGGCACAGATACGCAGTATTTT
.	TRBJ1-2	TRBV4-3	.	CASSQSGDRGRGGYTF	TGCGCCAGCAGCCAATCGGGCGATCGCGGGAGAGGTGGCTACACCTTC
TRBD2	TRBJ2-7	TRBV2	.	CASRKTSGGVYEQYF	TGTGCCAGCAGGAAGACTAGCGGGGGGGTCTACGAGCAGTACTTC
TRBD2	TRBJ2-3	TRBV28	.	CASSGLAGVRTDTQYF	TGTGCCAGCAGTGGTTTAGCGGGAGTACGTACAGATACGCAGTATTTT
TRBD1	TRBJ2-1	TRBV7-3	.	CASGLGTGLPHEQFF	TGTGCCAGCGGCCTGGGGACAGGACTCCCACATGAGCAGTTCTTC
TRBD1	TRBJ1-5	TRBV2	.	CASGERGRNQPQHF	TGTGCCAGCGGAGAGAGGGGGCGTAATCAGCCCCAGCATTTT
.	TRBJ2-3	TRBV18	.	CASSRVITDTQYF	TGTGCCAGCTCCCGAGTCATAACAGATACGCAGTATTTT
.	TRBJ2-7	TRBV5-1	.	CASSVASPTASYEQYF	TGCGCCAGCAGCGTCGCGTCCCCAACCGCTTCATACGAGCAGTACTTC
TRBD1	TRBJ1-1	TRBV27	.	CASSEQGFAEAFF	TGTGCCAGCAGTGAACAGGGGTTCGCTGAAGCTTTCTTT
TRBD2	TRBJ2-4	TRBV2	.	CASSDPGTSGRAQNIQYF	TGTGCCAGCAGCGACCCGGGGACTAGCGGGAGGGCGCAAAACATTCAGTACTTC
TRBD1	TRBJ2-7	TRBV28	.	CASSPGDRRYEQYF	TGTGCCAGCAGTCCCGGGGACAGGAGGTACGAGCAGTACTTC
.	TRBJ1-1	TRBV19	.	CASSTGSGNTEAFF	TGTGCCAGTAGTACAGGGTCCGGGAACACTGAAGCTTTCTTT
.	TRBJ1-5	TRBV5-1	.	CASSLGAGYNQPQHF	TGCGCCAGCAGCTTGGGGGCAGGCTACAATCAGCCCCAGCATTTT
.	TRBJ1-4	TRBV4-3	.	CASSQALAANEKLFF	TGCGCCAGCAGCCAAGCACTAGCGGCTAATGAAAAACTGTTTTTT
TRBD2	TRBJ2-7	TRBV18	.	CASSPSIAGVDEQYF	TGTGCCAGCTCACCATCGATAGCGGGAGTCGACGAGCAGTACTTC
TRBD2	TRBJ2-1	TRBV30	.	CAWSAGTRHYNEQFF	TGTGCCTGGAGTGCCGGGACTAGGCACTACAATGAGCAGTTCTTC